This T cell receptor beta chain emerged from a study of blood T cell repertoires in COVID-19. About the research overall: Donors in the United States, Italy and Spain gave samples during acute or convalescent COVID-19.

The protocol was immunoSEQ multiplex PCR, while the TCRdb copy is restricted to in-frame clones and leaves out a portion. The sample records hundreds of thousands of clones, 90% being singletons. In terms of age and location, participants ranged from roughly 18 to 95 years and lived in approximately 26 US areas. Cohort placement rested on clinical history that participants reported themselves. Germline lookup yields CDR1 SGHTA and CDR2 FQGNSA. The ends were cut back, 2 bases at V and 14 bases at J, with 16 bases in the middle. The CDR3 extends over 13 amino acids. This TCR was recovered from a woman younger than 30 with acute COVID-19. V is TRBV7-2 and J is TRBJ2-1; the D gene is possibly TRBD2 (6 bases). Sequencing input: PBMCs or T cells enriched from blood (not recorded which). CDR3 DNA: TGTGCCAGCAGCTTAATTCCCCTGGAGCGGGAGTTCTTC. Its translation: CASSLIPLEREFF.